The source of this T cell receptor beta chain is a study of shared clonotypes between healthy human individuals. Study results and caveats: Investigators collected only blood, and repertoires in tissues likely differ. For naive CD4 cells, 4.5% to 6.5% of clonotypes were shared across a handful of donors.

Each sorted subset replicate got 200 ng genomic DNA, tens of thousands of genomes. Original methodology: Quality scores were absent from the junction-only immunoSEQ sequences, so filtering differed. Generated by immunoSEQ multiplex PCR, the TCRdb table keeps only in-frame clones and is missing some. V, J and clone size derive from that table, while D and trimming were established from the DNA sequence. The table has 2,500,000 or so clones, approximately 90% seen once. Comment on this clone: Its antigen is not identified. The identical CDR3 is also encoded by other nucleotide sequences in the sample.

The clonotype originates from a man between 18 and 29 years old in good health. Sequencing used naive CD4+ T cells sorted from blood. Sample subset: CD45RA+ positively selected.

CDR3 sequence reads: CASSVGEGYYGYTF. The DNA of the CDR3 is TGTGCCAGCAGCGTAGGCGAGGGGTACTATGGCTACACCTTC. The V and J genes are TRBV9 and TRBJ1-2, with D perhaps TRBD1 (5 bases). Trimming pared 0 bases from V and 3 bases from J, leaving 9 bases between. Germline V CDR1 and CDR2: SGDLS, YYNGEE. The CDR3 is 14 amino acids.